This TCR beta chain originates from a study of blood T cell repertoires in COVID-19. The wider study: Nucleic acid was either cDNA or gDNA, and it came from T cells, B-cell-depleted T cells, or PBMCs.

The CDR3 spans 15 residues. Germline V gene lookup returns CDR1 MNHNS and CDR2 SASEGT. V trimming: 2 bases; J trimming: 5 bases; junction bases outside the gene matches: 5. Authors' analysis steps: By means of reference gene primer amplification, nucleated cell counts were estimated. The data were produced by immunoSEQ multiplex PCR, yet TCRdb's version contains in-frame clones alone and is incomplete. Clonal size and the V and J genes are those of that table, whereas D and trimming came from the DNA. Of 200,000 to 250,000 clones in the sample, under 90% were seen once. The table lists this clone with a few counts.

J is TRBJ2-2 and V is TRBV6-1; TRBD1 agrees at 7 bases. This TCR derives from a woman aged 45-59 years who had been exposed to COVID-19. The sequenced sample was PBMCs or T cells enriched from blood (not recorded which). Written as DNA, the CDR3 is TGTGCCAGCAGTGAAAAGACAGGGCTGACCGGGGAGCTGTTTTTT. Its translation is CASSEKTGLTGELFF.